This T cell receptor (beta chain) was found in a study of T cell repertoires in cytomegalovirus infection. The overall study: Indicated by public TCR beta signatures were CMV infection and matching HLA type. Whole-study findings and limits: Predominance within the ex vivo response was attributable to HLA-C-restricted CMV-specific TCR beta clonotypes. Totalled public TCR beta family frequency picked out people who carried CMV plus the relevant HLA.

This clonotype was detected a few times. Its specificity is unknown. A single record per CDR3 protein comes from TCRdb applying MiXCR to the reads. The sample has fewer than 550,000 distinct CDR3 sequences, about 17% seen once; the top ten hold more than 20%. V trimming: 8 bases; J trimming: 5 bases; junction bases outside the gene matches: 4. The CDR3 consists of 13 residues. Germline V gene data show CDR1 as SEHNR and CDR2 as FQNEAQ (reference sequence). This sequence joins TRBV7-9 and TRBJ2-1; 9 bases are shared with TRBD1. Source material: CD8+ T cells from PBMCs. This TCR came from a human donor in good health (CMV status not recorded). Some clones in this sample may be carry-over from other donors' samples. The CDR3 coding sequence is TGTGCCAGCTGGGACAGGGCCCACAATGAGCAGTTCTTC. Translated: CASWDRAHNEQFF.